What follows is one TCR beta chain and its context. Its antigen is still unknown. J gave up 0 bases and V 4 bases, and 3 bases lay outside the gene matches. The CDR3 has 15 residues. The germline gives CDR1 MGHRA, CDR2 YSYEKL. This sample was taken from a study of beta chain features in type 1 diabetes. Broader study findings: Naive, central memory and Treg TCRB repertoires appeared more alike in patients than in healthy donors. Type 1 diabetes patients had fewer VDJ junction insertions and more deletions. Cells with high TCR expression could be over-represented when cDNA is sequenced. All four CD4+ subsets of Type 1 diabetes patients contained TCRB CDR3s that were moderately but significantly shorter.

TCRB transcripts that were expressed got sequenced, as all of the isolated RNA had been reverse transcribed. Sequencing used immunoSEQ multiplex PCR; TCRdb keeps in-frame clones, though not all of them. The top ten hold 1.3% of the sample, which has some 150,000 clones, around 13% seen once. Input material: central memory CD4+ T cells from blood. This receptor was identified in a man aged 18 to 29 with type 1 diabetes. This chain uses TRBV4-1 with TRBJ2-3, with 8 bases that match TRBD1. CDR3 region: CASSLQGASTDTQYF. The CDR3 DNA is TGCGCCAGCAGCCTCCAGGGGGCTAGCACAGATACGCAGTATTTT.